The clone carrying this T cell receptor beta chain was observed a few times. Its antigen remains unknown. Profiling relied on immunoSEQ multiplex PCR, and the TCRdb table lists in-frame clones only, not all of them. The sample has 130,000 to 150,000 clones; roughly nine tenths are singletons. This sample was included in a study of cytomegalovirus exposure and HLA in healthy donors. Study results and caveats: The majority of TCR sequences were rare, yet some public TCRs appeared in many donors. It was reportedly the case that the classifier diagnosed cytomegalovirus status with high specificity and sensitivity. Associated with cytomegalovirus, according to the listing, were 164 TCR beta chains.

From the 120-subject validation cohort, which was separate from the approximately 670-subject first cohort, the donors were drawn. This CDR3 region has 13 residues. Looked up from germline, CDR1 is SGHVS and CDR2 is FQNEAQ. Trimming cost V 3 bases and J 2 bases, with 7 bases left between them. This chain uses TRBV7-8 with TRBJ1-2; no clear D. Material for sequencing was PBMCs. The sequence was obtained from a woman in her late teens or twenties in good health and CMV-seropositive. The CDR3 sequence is CASSFTVNYGYTF. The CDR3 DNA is TGTGCCAGCAGCTTTACAGTAAACTATGGCTACACCTTC.